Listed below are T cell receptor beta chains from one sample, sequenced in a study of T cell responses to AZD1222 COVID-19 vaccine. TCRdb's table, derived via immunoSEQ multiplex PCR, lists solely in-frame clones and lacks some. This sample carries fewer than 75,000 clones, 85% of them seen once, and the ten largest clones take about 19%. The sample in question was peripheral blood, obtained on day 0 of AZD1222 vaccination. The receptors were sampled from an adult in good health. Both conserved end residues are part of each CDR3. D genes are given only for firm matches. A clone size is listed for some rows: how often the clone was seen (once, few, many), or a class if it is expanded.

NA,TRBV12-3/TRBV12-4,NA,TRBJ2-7,TGTGCCAGCAGCCAGATCTACGAGCAGTACTTC,CASSQIYEQYF
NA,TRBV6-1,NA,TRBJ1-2,TGTGCCAGCAGTGAAGCGGTAACCCGGGCTGGTGGCTACACCTTC,CASSEAVTRAGGYTF
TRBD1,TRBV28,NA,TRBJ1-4,TGTGCCAGCTGGACAGGGGGAGGTGAAAAACTGTTTTTT,CASWTGGGEKLFF
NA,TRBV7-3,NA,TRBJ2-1,TGTGCCAGCAGCTTAACGAACGGCCGGGGTGGTGAGCAGTTCTTC,CASSLTNGRGGEQFF
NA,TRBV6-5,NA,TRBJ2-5,TGTGCCAGCAGTCCTGGAGGCAGGGGAGGGGAGACCCAGTACTTC,CASSPGGRGGETQYF
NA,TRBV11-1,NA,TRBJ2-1,TGTGCCAGCAGCTTTGGGAGGGACAGGAGGAGTGATGAGCAGTTCTTC,CASSFGRDRRSDEQFF
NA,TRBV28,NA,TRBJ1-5,TGTGCCAGCAGTTTATTGGACGGGGGGCTGAATCAGCCCCAGCATTTT,CASSLLDGGLNQPQHF
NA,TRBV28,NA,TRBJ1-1,TGTGCCAGCAGTTTGGGGGACCTACTGAAGCTTGCCTTT,CASSLGDLLKLAF
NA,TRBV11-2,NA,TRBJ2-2,TGTGCCACCGGACTTCAGATCACCGGGGAGCTGTTTTTT,CATGLQITGELFF
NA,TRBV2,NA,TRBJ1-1,TGTGCCAGAGTTACACAGGGGAACACTGAAGCTTTCTTT,CARVTQGNTEAFF
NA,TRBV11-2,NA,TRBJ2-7,TGTGCCAGCCGGCGGGGGCACGAGCAGTACTTC,CASRRGHEQYF
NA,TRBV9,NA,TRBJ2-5,TGTGCCAGCAGCGTATTGGGCCCTGGGGAGACCCAGTACTTC,CASSVLGPGETQYF
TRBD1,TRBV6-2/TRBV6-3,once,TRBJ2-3,TGTGCCAGCAGCCCCGGGACAGGGAGGTATGATACGCAGTATTTT,CASSPGTGRYDTQYF
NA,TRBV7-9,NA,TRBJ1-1,TGTGCCAGCAGCCCCAGACAGGACGCGAGGACTGAAGCTTTCTTT,CASSPRQDARTEAFF
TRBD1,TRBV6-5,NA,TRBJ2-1,TGTGCCAGCAGTTCAGGACAGGGAAGAGGAGGGGGTGAGCAGTTCTTC,CASSSGQGRGGGEQFF
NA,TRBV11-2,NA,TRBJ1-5,TGTGCCAGCAGCTTAGATCCCCGGACAGCCTTGCATTTT,CASSLDPRTALHF
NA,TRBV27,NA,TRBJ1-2,TGTGCCAGCAGCCACGGTGGGGGTTCTAACTATGGCTACACCTTC,CASSHGGGSNYGYTF
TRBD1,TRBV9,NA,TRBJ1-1,TGTGCCAGCACCCGACAGGGTTATGGGAACACTGAAGCTTTCTTT,CASTRQGYGNTEAFF
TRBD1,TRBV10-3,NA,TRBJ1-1,TGTGCCATCAGCCCCGGGACAGGGGGTCTGGGCACTGAAGCTTTCTTT,CAISPGTGGLGTEAFF
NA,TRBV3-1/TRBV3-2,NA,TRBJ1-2,TGTGCCAGCAGCCAAGAATGGTCAGCTTACTATGGCTACACCTTC,CASSQEWSAYYGYTF
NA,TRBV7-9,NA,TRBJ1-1,TGTGCCAGCAGCTTAGGATCCCCGAACACTGAAGCTTTCTTT,CASSLGSPNTEAFF
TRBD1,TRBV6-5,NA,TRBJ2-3,TGTGCCAGCAGGGACGGACAGGGGCGGGCAGATACGCAGTATTTT,CASRDGQGRADTQYF
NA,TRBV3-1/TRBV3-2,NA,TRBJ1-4,TGTGCCAGCAGCCCTGGGAGTGCTGAAAAACTGTTTTTT,CASSPGSAEKLFF
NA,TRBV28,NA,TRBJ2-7,TGTGCCAGCAGTTTGTTAGGGTCACTTCAGTACTACGAGCAGTACTTC,CASSLLGSLQYYEQYF
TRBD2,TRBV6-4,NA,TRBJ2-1,TGTGCCAGCAGTGTAGGAGCGGGGGCCTACAATGAGCAGTTCTTC,CASSVGAGAYNEQFF
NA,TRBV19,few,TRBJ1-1,TGTGCCGGGGAGACCGGGACGACTAAAGCTTTCTTT,CAGETGTTKAFF
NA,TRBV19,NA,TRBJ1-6,TGTGCCAGTAGTTATCAAGAAAGGAATTCACCCCTCCACTTT,CASSYQERNSPLHF
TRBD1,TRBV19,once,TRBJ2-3,TGTGCCAGCCTTAGGGGACAGGGCACAGATACGCAGTATTTT,CASLRGQGTDTQYF
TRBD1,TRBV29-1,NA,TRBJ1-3,TGCAGCGTCCGGGACAGCCATTTTCGGAACACCATATATTTT,CSVRDSHFRNTIYF
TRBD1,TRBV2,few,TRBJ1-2,TGTGCCAGCAGAAGGCAGGGGGCACGAAGGGATGGCTACACCTTC,CASRRQGARRDGYTF
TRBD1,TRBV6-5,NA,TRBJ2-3,TGTGCCAGCAGGAGGGGGCCAGATACGCAGTATTTT,CASRRGPDTQYF
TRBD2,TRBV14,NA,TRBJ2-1,TGTGCCAGCAGCCGGGCACTAGCGGGGTTTACCAATGAGCAGTTCTTC,CASSRALAGFTNEQFF
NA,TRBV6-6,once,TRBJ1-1,TGTGCCAGCAGTCCCTACGCTGTCGGATCTCTTGTCACTGAAGCTTTCTTT,CASSPYAVGSLVTEAFF
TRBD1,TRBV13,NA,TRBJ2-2,TGTGCCAGCAGCTTAAAGTCGGGTACAGGGGGCCCCGGGGAGCTGTTTTTT,CASSLKSGTGGPGELFF
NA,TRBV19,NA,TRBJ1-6,TGTGCCAGTAGTATTACAGGAACTTCACCCCTCCACTTT,CASSITGTSPLHF
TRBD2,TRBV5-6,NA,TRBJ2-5,TGTGCCAGCAGCTTGGGACTAGCGGGGGGGCCAGGTGAAGAGACCCAGTACTTC,CASSLGLAGGPGEETQYF
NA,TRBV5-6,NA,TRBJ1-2,TGTGCCAGCAGCTTGGGAACGAGGAACTATGGCTACACCTTC,CASSLGTRNYGYTF